This TCR beta chain was identified during a study of cytomegalovirus exposure and HLA in healthy donors. Findings and caveats of the study: TRBV6-2, TRBV6-3 and other indistinguishable V segments were excluded. Segments of the TCR beta V type were, in most cases, productive about 87% or about 30% of the time in an earlier analysis. TCR beta V- and J-gene trimming was later associated with a missense DCLRE1C variant. Per published reports, the classifier diagnosed cytomegalovirus status with high specificity and sensitivity.

Use of 60 Vbeta and 13 Jbeta primers characterized the PCR. The assay was immunoSEQ multiplex PCR, and TCRdb's table has in-frame clones only and misses some. The sample comprises under 200,000 clones, over 75% of which are singletons, and 3.5% to 5.5% rests with the top ten. Looked up from germline, CDR1 is LNHDA and CDR2 is SQIVND (reference sequence). After removal of 4 bases from V and 7 bases from J, the junction contained 6 bases not matched to a gene. The CDR3 has 15 residues. Of note for this clone: Its antigen remains unidentified.

The rearrangement links TRBV19 to TRBJ2-2, with TRBD1 matching over 10 bases. Sample: PBMCs. The clonotype comes from a man in his forties in good health and CMV-seronegative. CDR3 in DNA: TGTGCCAGTAGTAGCCCGGGACAGGGGCACGGGGAGCTGTTTTTT. It is translated as CASSSPGQGHGELFF.